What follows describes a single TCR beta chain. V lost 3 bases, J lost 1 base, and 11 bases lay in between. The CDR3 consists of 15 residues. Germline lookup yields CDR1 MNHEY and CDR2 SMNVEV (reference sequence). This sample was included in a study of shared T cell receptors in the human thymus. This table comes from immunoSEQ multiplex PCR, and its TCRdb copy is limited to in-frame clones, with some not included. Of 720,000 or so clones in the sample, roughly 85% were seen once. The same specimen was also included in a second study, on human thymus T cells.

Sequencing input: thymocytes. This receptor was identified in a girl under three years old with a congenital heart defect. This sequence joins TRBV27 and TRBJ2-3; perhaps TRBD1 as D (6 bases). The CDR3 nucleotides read TGTGCCAGCAGTTTCCGACCAGGGGGCACAGATACGCAGTATTTT. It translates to CASSFRPGGTDTQYF.